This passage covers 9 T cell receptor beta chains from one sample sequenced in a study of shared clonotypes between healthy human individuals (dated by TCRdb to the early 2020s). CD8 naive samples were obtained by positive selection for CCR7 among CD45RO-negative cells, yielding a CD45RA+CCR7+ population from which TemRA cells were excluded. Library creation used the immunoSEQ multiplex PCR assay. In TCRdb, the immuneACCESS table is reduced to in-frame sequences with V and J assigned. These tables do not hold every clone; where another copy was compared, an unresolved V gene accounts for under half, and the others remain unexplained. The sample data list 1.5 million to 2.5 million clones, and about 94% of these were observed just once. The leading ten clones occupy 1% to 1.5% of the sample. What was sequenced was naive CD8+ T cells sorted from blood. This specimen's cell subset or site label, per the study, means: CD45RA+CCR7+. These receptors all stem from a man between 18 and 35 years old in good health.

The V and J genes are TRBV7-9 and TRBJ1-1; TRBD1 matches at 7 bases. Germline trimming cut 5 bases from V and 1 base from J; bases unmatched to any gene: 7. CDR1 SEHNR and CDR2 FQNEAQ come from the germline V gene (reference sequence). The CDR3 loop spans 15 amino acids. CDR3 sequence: CASSVSGTENTEAFF. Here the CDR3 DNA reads TGTGCCAGCAGCGTTTCCGGGACAGAGAACACTGAAGCTTTCTTT.

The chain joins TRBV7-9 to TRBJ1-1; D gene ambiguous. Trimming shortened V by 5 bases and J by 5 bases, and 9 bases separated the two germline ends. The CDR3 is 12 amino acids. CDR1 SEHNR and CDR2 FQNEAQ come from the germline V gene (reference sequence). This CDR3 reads CASSPLDTEAFF. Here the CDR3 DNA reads TGTGCCAGCAGCCCACTCGATACTGAAGCTTTCTTT.

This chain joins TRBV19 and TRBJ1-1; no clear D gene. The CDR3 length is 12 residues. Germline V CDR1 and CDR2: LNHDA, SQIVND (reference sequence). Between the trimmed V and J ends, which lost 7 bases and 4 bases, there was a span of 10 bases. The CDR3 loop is CASKFSGTEAFF. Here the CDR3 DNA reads TGTGCCAGTAAGTTCAGTGGCACTGAAGCTTTCTTT.

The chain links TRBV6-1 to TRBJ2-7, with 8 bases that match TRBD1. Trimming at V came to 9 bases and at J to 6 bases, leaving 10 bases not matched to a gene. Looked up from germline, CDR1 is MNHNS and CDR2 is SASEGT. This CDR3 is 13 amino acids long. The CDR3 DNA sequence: TGTGCCAGTACCTCGGACAGGGCCCTCGAGCAGTACTTC. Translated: CASTSDRALEQYF.

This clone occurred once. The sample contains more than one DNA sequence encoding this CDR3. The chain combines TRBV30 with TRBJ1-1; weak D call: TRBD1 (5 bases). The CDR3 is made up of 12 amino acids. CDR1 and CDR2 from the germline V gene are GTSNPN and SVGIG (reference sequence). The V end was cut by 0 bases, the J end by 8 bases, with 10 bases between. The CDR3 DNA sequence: TGTGCCTGGAGTGTACTGGGGGTCGAAGCTTTCTTT. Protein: CAWSVLGVEAFF. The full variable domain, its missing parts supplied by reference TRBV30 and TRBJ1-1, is SQTIHQWPATLVQPVGSPLSLECTVEGTSNPNLYWYRQAAGRGLQLLFYSVGIGQISSEVPQNLSASRPQDRQFILSSKKLLLSDSGFYLCAWSVLGVEAFFGQGTRLTVV.

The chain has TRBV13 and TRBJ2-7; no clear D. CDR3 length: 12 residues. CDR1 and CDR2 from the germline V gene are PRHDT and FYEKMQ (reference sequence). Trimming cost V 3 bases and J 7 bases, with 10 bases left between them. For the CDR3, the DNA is TGTGCCAGCAGCTTTCGAACCCTTGAGCAGTACTTC. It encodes CASSFRTLEQYF.

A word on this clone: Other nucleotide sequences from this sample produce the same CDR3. The CDR3 bases are TGTGCCATCAGTGAAGGACAGCTCTACGAGCAGTACTTC. This gives the protein CAISEGQLYEQYF. The rearrangement joins TRBV10-3 to TRBJ2-7, with a weak D call TRBD1 (6 bases). Per germline, CDR1 ENHRY and CDR2 SYGVKD. CDR3 length equals 13 residues. Trimming pared 3 bases from V and 3 bases from J, leaving 9 bases between.

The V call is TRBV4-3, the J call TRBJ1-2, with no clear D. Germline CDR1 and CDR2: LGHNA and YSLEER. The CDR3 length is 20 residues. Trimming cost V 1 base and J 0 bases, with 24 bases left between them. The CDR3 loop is CASSQASTPVGPNTNYGYTF. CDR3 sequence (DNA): TGCGCCAGCAGCCAAGCATCTACCCCTGTAGGTCCTAATACTAACTATGGCTACACCTTC.

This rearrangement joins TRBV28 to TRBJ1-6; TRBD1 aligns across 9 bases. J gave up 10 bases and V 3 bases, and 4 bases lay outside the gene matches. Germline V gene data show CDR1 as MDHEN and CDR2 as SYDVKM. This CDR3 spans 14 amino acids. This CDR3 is CASSFRTGVSPLHF. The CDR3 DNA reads TGTGCCAGCAGTTTCCGGACAGGGGTCTCACCCCTCCACTTT.